The table lists the clone carrying this T cell receptor (beta chain) with many counts. Primers targeting TRAV and TRBV primed first-strand cDNA, covering alpha and beta chains. TCR amplification used 15 to 20 PCR cycles, a constant-region primer and a V-primer adapter. TCRdb reprocessed the reads via MiXCR and lists one record per CDR3 protein. The table includes 85,000 to 95,000 distinct CDR3 sequences, more than 20% detected once. CDR3 length: 10 amino acids. CDR1 DFQATT and CDR2 SNEGSKA come from the germline V gene (reference sequence). V was pared by 5 bases and J by 2 bases, with 3 bases between. The sample is drawn from a study of low-dose radiotherapy and immunotherapy resistance in tumors. Study-wide background: Cohort 1 got 0.5 Gy per fraction every 2 weeks, 6.5 Gy in total.

Time point of the sample: after trial treatment. This sample's treatment: LDRT plus nivolumab, ipilimumab, low-dose cyclophosphamide and aspirin (RACIN trial). Donors were given nivolumab, ipilimumab, aspirin, low-dose cyclophosphamide and low-dose radiotherapy. The sequence came from a female donor with ovarian cancer. The specimen was PBMCs, collected after low-dose radiotherapy plus immunotherapy. The chain employs TRBV20-1 and TRBJ2-5; D gene unclear. CDR3 loop: CSADQETQYF. The CDR3 bases are TGCAGTGCTGATCAAGAGACCCAGTACTTC.